This T cell receptor beta chain is drawn from a study of CD8+ T cells in alopecia areata. At the level of the study: Twice a day, 5 to 10 mg of oral tofacitinib was administered to treated patients.

Regarding this clone: What it recognizes is unknown.

Described treatment: oral pan-JAK inhibitor, 5-10 mg twice daily. As part of sample collection, lesional scalp punch biopsies and peripheral blood were taken from alopecia areata patients. Study-level points and caveats: Among the 100 top clones, expanded CD8+ clones, like scalp clonality, were significantly decreased by tofacitinib. Resident alphabeta T-cell populations of normal skin are likewise subject to sequencing in scalp samples.

This CDR3 is 13 amino acids long. CDR1 SQVTM and CDR2 ANQGSEA come from the germline V gene. V lost 4 bases to trimming and J lost 1 base, with 7 bases between them. RNA was extracted and reverse transcribed into cDNA as the sequencing template. The data were produced by immunoSEQ multiplex PCR, yet TCRdb's version contains in-frame clones alone and is incomplete. This sample has roughly 120,000 clones, with roughly 60% found just once. The chain recombines TRBV29-1 with TRBJ2-2; D not certain. The input for sequencing was CD8+ T cells sorted from blood, taken at week 4, from a patient treated with tofacitinib. This TCR derives from a human donor with alopecia areata. The CDR3 loop reads CSVVPGNTGELFF. In nucleotides, the CDR3 is TGCAGCGTTGTTCCGGGGAACACCGGGGAGCTGTTTTTT.